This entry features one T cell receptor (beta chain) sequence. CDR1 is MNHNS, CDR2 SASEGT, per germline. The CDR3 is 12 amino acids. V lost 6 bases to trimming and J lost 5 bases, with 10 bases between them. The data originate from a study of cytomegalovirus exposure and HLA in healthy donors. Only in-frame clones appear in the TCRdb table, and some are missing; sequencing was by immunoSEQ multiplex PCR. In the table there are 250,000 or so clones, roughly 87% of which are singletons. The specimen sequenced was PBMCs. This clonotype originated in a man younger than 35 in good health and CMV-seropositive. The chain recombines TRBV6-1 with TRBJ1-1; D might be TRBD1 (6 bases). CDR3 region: CASREQGTEAFF. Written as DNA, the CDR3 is TGTGCCAGCAGGGAACAGGGAACTGAAGCTTTCTTT.